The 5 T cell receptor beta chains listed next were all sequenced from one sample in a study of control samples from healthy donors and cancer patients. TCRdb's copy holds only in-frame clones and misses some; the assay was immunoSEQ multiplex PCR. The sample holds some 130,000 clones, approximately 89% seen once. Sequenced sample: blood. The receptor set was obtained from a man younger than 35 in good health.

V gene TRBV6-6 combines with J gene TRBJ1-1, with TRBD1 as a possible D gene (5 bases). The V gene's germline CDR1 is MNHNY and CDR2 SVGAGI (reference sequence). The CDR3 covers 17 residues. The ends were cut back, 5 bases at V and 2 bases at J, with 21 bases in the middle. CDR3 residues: CASSPSRSAQGNTEAFF. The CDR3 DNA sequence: TGTGCCAGCAGTCCCTCCCGTAGCGCGCAGGGCAACACTGAAGCTTTCTTT.

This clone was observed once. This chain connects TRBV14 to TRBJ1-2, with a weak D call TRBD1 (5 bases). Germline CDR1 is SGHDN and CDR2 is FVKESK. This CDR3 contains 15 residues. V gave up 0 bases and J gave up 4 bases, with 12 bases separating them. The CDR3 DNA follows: TGTGCCAGCAGCCAAGAGTTGGGACGGACCTATGGCTACACCTTC. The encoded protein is CASSQELGRTYGYTF. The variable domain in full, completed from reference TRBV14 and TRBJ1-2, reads EAGVTQFPSHSVIEKGQTVTLRCDPISGHDNLYWYRRVMGKEIKFLLHFVKESKQDESGMPNNRFLAERTGGTYSTLKVQPAELEDSGVYFCASSQELGRTYGYTFGSGTRLTVV.

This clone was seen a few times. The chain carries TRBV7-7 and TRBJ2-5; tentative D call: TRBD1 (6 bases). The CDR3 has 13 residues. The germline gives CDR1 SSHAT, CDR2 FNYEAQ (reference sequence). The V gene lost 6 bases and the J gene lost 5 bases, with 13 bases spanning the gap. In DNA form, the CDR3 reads TGTGCCAGCAGTTGGACAGTCGAGGAGACCCAGTACTTC. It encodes CASSWTVEETQYF.

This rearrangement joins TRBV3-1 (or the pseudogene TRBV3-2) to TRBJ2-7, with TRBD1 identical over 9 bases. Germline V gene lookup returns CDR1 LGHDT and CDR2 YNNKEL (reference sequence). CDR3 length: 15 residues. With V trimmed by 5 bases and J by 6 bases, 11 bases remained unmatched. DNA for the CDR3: TGTGCCAGCAGCTTTGCCGGGACAGGGTACCGCGAGCAGTACTTC. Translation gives CASSFAGTGYREQYF.

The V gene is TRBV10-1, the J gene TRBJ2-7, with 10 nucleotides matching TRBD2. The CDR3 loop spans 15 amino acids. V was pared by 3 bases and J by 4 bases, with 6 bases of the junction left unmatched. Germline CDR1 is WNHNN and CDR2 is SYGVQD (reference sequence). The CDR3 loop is CASSERTSGPYEQYF. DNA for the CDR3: TGCGCCAGCAGTGAAAGGACTAGCGGACCTTACGAGCAGTACTTC.